Following are 18 T cell receptor beta chains from one sample sequenced in a study of response to subunit inactivated influenza vaccine. TCRdb reanalysed the RT-PCR reads using MiXCR and keeps one entry per CDR3 protein. The sample yields approximately 500,000 distinct CDR3 sequences, 13% seen once. Sequenced here: PBMCs from blood, sampled about 40 days after vaccination. Source of these receptors: a man aged 45-65 years who received an inactivated influenza vaccine.

The chain uses TRBV7-9 and TRBJ2-1; 11 nucleotides match TRBD2. Germline CDR1 and CDR2: SEHNR and FQNEAQ (reference sequence). CDR3 length equals 15 residues. The V segment lost 5 bases and the J segment 7 bases; nucleotides outside the gene matches: 7. The CDR3 loop is CASSLSGRASNEQFF. In DNA, the CDR3 is TGTGCCAGCAGCCTTAGCGGGAGGGCGAGTAATGAGCAGTTCTTC.

This clonotype has a handful of counts. A much bigger clone sits one base away, suggesting this may be a read error. The V and J genes are TRBV20-1 and TRBJ2-7; TRBD2 matches 7 bases. Germline CDR1 DFQATT, CDR2 SNEGSKA (reference sequence). The CDR3 is 16 residues long. The CDR3: CCARGHPGAGLYEQYF. The DNA of the CDR3 is TGCTGTGCTAGAGGCCACCCCGGAGCGGGACTCTACGAGCAGTACTTC.

The rearrangement uses TRBV5-1 and TRBJ2-2, with 7 bases fitting TRBD1. CDR1 and CDR2 from the germline V gene are SGHRS and YFSETQ. The CDR3 spans 13 residues. Trimming at V came to 8 bases and at J to 6 bases, leaving 7 bases not matched to a gene. CDR3 in DNA: TGCGCCAGTAGCCCAGGACAGGCCGGGGAGCTGTTTTTT. This translates into CASSPGQAGELFF.

This chain joins TRBV4-3 and TRBJ2-1; 9 bases are shared with TRBD1. The V gene's germline CDR1 is LGHNA and CDR2 YSLEER. CDR3 size: 15 residues. Trimming removed 3 bases from V and 6 bases from J; junction bases left unmatched: 6. The CDR3: CASSQKGQGLNEQFF. The CDR3 region has the DNA TGCGCCAGCAGCCAGAAAGGACAGGGGCTCAATGAGCAGTTCTTC.

In its sample, this clonotype was seen many times. V and J are TRBV7-2 and TRBJ2-4, with D possibly TRBD1 on 5 matching bases. V lost 1 base and J lost 3, with 7 bases in between. The germline V gene has CDR1 SGHTA and CDR2 FQGNSA. CDR3 length: 14 residues. The CDR3 nucleotides read TGTGCCAGCAGCTTAGGCGACAGCAAAAACATTCAGTACTTC. Its protein is CASSLGDSKNIQYF.

The chain uses TRBV7-9 and TRBJ2-4; 9 bases map to TRBD1. V shed 6 bases, J shed 3 bases, and the junction held 6 bases outside the gene matches. Germline lookup yields CDR1 SEHNR and CDR2 FQNEAQ (reference sequence). This CDR3 contains 15 residues. The CDR3 reads CASRPTGGSKNIQYF. The CDR3 bases are TGTGCCAGCAGGCCGACAGGGGGGAGCAAAAACATTCAGTACTTC.

V usage is TRBV7-2 and J usage is TRBJ2-1; D is undetermined. V shed 1 base and J shed 4 bases, with 17 bases lying between them. Germline V CDR1 and CDR2: SGHTA, FQGNSA. The CDR3 loop spans 17 amino acids. The CDR3 loop reads CASSLGLDLLRYNEQFF. For the CDR3, the DNA is TGTGCCAGCAGCTTAGGGTTGGACCTATTAAGGTACAATGAGCAGTTCTTC. The whole variable domain, remainder taken from reference TRBV7-2 and TRBJ2-1, is GAGVSQSPSNKVTEKGKDVELRCDPISGHTALYWYRQSLGQGLEFLIYFQGNSAPDKSGLPSDRFSAERTGGSVSTLTIQRTQQEDSAVYLCASSLGLDLLRYNEQFFGPGTRLTVL.

This clonotype was found a few times. The chain recombines TRBV27 with TRBJ1-6; D unclear. Trimming left V 5 bases short and J 6 bases short, with 11 bases between. The CDR3 totals 14 residues. Germline lookup yields CDR1 MNHEY and CDR2 SMNVEV (reference sequence). CDR3 residues: CASSVTRGNSPLHF. The CDR3 DNA follows: TGTGCCAGCAGTGTTACCCGGGGTAATTCACCCCTCCACTTT.

The count of this clonotype is one. The chain links TRBV5-5 to TRBJ2-3, with a possible D match to TRBD1 (5 bases). Germline V gives CDR1 SGHKS, CDR2 YYEKEE (reference sequence). V was trimmed by 5 bases and J by 2 bases, leaving 15 bases between them. This CDR3 region has 15 residues. CDR3 region: CASSRDRPTTDTQYF. The CDR3 DNA reads as TGTGCCAGCAGTCGAGACAGACCCACCACAGATACGCAGTATTTT.

This clonotype appeared many times. This sequence joins TRBV20-1 and TRBJ1-4, with 8 bases matching TRBD1. V was pared by 4 bases and J by 4 bases, with 5 bases of the junction left unmatched. This CDR3 comprises 14 residues. Germline lookup yields CDR1 DFQATT and CDR2 SNEGSKA (reference sequence). DNA for the CDR3: TGCAGTGCTATCGTCGGACAGGGTAATGAAAAACTGTTTTTT. Translation: CSAIVGQGNEKLFF.

The chain couples TRBV14 to TRBJ2-5, with TRBD2 matching 14 bases. V shed 4 bases, J shed 5 bases, and the junction held 6 bases outside the gene matches. The CDR3 has 16 residues. In germline, CDR1 is SGHDN, CDR2 FVKESK. The DNA of the CDR3 is TGTGCCAGCAGCCCTGGGACTAGCGGGAGCACTGAGACCCAGTACTTC. Its translation is CASSPGTSGSTETQYF.

This clonotype appeared a few times. This rearrangement joins TRBV6-5 to TRBJ1-1, with D possibly being TRBD1 (6 bases). V lost 2 bases and J lost 5, with 12 bases in between. Germline V lookup: CDR1 MNHEY, CDR2 SVGAGI. This CDR3 contains 14 residues. CDR3: CASSYPGVGTEAFF. The CDR3 nucleotides read TGTGCCAGCAGTTACCCAGGGGTCGGGACTGAAGCTTTCTTT.

Many counts were recorded for this clonotype. This sequence joins TRBV6-1 and TRBJ2-6; TRBD1 matches 11 bases. CDR3 size: 16 residues. In germline, CDR1 is MNHNS, CDR2 SASEGT. Unmatched junction bases numbered 4, after V lost 8 bases and J lost 1 base. CDR3 residues: CASGQGAASGANVLTF. The CDR3 region has the DNA TGTGCCAGCGGACAGGGGGCAGCTTCTGGGGCCAACGTCCTGACTTTC.

This clonotype was found a few times. This chain links TRBV7-6 with TRBJ2-7; the match to TRBD1 covers 8 bases. CDR3 length: 15 residues. V was clipped by 5 bases and J by 2 bases; unmatched bases: 8. Germline loops: CDR1 SGHVS, CDR2 FNYEAQ. As DNA, the CDR3 is TGTGCCAGCAGCCCCCTATCGGGACAGGCCTACGAGCAGTACTTC. Its translation is CASSPLSGQAYEQYF. The complete variable domain, with remaining parts taken from reference TRBV7-6 and TRBJ2-7, reads GAGVSQSPRYKVTKRGQDVALRCDPISGHVSLYWYRQALGQGPEFLTYFNYEAQQDKSGLPNDRFSAERPEGSISTLTIQRTEQRDSAMYRCASSPLSGQAYEQYFGPGTRLTVT.

The rearrangement uses TRBV18 and TRBJ2-6; D is perhaps TRBD1 (5 bases). The germline gives CDR1 KGHSH, CDR2 LQKENI. The CDR3 has 19 residues. Trimming removed 2 bases from V and 0 bases from J, with 17 bases in between. CDR3 sequence: CASSPGATDRSSGANVLTF. The CDR3 DNA sequence: TGTGCCAGCTCACCAGGGGCAACAGATCGTTCCTCTGGGGCCAACGTCCTGACTTTC.

This clonotype was counted a few times. The chain carries TRBV20-1 and TRBJ2-1; TRBD2 agrees at 13 bases. The CDR3 has 14 amino acids. Per germline, CDR1 DFQATT and CDR2 SNEGSKA (reference sequence). Trimming at V came to 5 bases and at J to 6 bases, leaving 4 bases not matched to a gene. CDR3 DNA sequence: TGCAGTGCTTTCAGACTAGCGGGAGGCAATGAGCAGTTCTTC. Protein sequence: CSAFRLAGGNEQFF.

This clonotype was found a few times. In DNA form, the CDR3 reads TGCAGTGCCACTTCACAGAGGAACCTCCACTTT. As protein: CSATSQRNLHF. The genes are TRBV20-1 and TRBJ1-6, with D unresolved. Trimming shortened V by 6 bases and J by 15 bases, and 15 bases separated the two germline ends. CDR3 size: 11 residues. Per the germline V gene, CDR1 is DFQATT and CDR2 is SNEGSKA (reference sequence).

The rearrangement uses TRBV27 and TRBJ2-5, with D perhaps TRBD2 (5 bases). V was trimmed by 2 bases and J by 5 bases, leaving 18 bases between them. Germline V lookup: CDR1 MNHEY, CDR2 SMNVEV (reference sequence). The CDR3 has 16 residues. This chain's CDR3 is CASSLGILGGRETQYF. In DNA form, the CDR3 reads TGTGCCAGCAGTTTAGGGATACTAGGCGGGCGGGAGACCCAGTACTTC.